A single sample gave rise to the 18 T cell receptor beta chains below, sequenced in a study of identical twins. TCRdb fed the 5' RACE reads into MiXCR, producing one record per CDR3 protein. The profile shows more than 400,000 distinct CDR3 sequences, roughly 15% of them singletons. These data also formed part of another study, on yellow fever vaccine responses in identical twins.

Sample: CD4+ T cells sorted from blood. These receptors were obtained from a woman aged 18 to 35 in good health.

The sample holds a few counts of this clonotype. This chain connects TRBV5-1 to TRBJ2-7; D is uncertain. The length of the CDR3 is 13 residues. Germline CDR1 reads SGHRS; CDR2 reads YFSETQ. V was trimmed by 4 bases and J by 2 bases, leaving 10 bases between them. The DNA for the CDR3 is TGCGCCAGCAGCCCTGACATGGCCTACGAGCAGTACTTC. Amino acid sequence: CASSPDMAYEQYF.

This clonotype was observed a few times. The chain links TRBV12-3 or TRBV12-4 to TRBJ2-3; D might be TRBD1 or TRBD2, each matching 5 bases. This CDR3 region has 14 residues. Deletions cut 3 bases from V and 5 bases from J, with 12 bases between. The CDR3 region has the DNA TGTGCCAGCAGTTTTACCGGGGCGAAAGATACGCAGTATTTT. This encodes CASSFTGAKDTQYF.

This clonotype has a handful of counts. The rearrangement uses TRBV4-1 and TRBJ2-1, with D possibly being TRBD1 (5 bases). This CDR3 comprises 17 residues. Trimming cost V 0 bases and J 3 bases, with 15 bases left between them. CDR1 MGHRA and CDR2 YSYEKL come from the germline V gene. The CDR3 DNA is TGCGCCAGCAGCCAAGATTCTCTCAGGGCCTACTACAATGAGCAGTTCTTC. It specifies CASSQDSLRAYYNEQFF.

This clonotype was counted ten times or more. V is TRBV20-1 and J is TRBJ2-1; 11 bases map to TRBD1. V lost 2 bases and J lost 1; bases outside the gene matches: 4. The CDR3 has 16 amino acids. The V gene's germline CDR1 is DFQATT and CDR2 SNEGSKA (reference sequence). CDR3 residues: CSARRGTGGSYNEQFF. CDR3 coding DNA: TGCAGTGCTAGACGAGGGACAGGGGGGTCCTACAATGAGCAGTTCTTC.

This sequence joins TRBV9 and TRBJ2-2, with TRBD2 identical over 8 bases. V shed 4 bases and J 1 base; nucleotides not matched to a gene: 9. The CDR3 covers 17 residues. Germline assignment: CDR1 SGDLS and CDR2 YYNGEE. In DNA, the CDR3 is TGTGCCAGCAGCCTTAGCGGGGCGCCTCTGAACACCGGGGAGCTGTTTTTT. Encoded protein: CASSLSGAPLNTGELFF.

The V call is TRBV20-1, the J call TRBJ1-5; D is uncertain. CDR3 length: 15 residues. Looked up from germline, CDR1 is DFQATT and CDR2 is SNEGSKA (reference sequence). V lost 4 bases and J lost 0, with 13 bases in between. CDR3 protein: CSANRQGRSNQPQHF. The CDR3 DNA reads TGCAGTGCTAACAGACAAGGCCGTAGCAATCAGCCCCAGCATTTT.

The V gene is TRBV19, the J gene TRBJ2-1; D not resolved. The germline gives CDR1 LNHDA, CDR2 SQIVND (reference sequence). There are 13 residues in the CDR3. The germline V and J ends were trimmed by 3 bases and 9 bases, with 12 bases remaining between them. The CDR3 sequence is CASSIKWGAEQFF. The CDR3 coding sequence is TGTGCCAGTAGTATTAAGTGGGGTGCTGAGCAGTTCTTC.

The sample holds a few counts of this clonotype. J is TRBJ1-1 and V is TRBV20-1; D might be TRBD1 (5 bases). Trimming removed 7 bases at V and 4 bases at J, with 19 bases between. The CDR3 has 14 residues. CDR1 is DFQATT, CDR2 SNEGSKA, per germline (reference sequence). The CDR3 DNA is TGCAGTGTCCAGAGAGACCAGGGAGTCACTGAAGCTTTCTTT. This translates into CSVQRDQGVTEAFF.

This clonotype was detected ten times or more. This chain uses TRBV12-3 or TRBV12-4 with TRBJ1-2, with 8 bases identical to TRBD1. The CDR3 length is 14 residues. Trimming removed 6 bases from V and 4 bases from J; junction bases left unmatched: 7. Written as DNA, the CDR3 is TGTGCCAGCAGCCACGGACAGGGTAGCTATGGCTACACCTTC. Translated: CASSHGQGSYGYTF.

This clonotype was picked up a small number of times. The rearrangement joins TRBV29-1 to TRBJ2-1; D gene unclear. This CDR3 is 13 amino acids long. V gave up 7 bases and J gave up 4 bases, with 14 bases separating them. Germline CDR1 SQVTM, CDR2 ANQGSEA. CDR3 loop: CSAKGQPYNEQFF. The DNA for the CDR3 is TGCAGCGCGAAGGGTCAGCCTTACAATGAGCAGTTCTTC.

For the CDR3, the DNA is TGCGCCAGCAGCTCAAGCGGGGGGGCAATGGGCGATGAGCAGTTCTTC. Its protein product is CASSSSGGAMGDEQFF. The chain combines TRBV5-1 with TRBJ2-1; TRBD2 matches 10 bases. CDR1 is SGHRS, CDR2 YFSETQ, per germline. With 3 bases clipped from V and 8 bases from J, the junction kept 11 bases outside the gene matches. The CDR3 sequence is 16 residues long.

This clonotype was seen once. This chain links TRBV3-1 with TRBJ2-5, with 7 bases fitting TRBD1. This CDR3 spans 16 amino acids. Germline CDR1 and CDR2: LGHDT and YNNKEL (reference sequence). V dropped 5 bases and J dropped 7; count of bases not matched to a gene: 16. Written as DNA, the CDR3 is TGTGCCAGCAGCACCCGCCTAGGGACAGCGCAGGGGACCCAGTACTTC. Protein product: CASSTRLGTAQGTQYF.

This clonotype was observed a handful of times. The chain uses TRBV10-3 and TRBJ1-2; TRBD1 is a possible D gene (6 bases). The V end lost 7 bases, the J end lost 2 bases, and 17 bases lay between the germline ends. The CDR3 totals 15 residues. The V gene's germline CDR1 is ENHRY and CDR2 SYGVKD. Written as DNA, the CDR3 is TGTGCCATCACCTCTGGGGGCGGGCCGAACTATGGCTACACCTTC. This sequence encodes CAITSGGGPNYGYTF.

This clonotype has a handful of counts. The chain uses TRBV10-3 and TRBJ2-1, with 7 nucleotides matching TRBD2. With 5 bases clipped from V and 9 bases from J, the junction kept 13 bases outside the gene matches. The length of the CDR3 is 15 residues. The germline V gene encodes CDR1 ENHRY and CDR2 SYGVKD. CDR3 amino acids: CAISREGSLRGEQFF. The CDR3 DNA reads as TGTGCCATCAGTAGGGAGGGAAGCTTAAGGGGTGAGCAGTTCTTC.

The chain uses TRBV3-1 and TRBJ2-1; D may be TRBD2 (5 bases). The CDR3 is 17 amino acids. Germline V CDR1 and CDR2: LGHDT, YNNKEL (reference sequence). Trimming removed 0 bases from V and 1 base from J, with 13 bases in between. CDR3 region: CASSQEPSGFSYNEQFF. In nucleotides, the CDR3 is TGTGCCAGCAGCCAAGAACCCAGCGGTTTTTCCTACAATGAGCAGTTCTTC.

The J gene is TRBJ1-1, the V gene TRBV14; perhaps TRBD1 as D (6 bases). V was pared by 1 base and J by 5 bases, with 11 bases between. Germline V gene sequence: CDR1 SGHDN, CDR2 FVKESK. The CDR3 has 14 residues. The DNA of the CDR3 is TGTGCCAGCAGCCAAGGGGGGCTGATAACTGAAGCTTTCTTT. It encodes CASSQGGLITEAFF.

CDR3 sequence: CASSIGTPNSYEQYF. In nucleotides, the CDR3 is TGTGCCAGCAGTATCGGGACTCCCAACTCCTACGAGCAGTACTTC. J is TRBJ2-7 and V is TRBV28; tentatively, D is TRBD2 (6 bases). The V gene lost 5 bases and the J gene lost 0 bases, with 14 bases spanning the gap. Germline CDR1 and CDR2: MDHEN and SYDVKM. CDR3 length equals 15 residues.

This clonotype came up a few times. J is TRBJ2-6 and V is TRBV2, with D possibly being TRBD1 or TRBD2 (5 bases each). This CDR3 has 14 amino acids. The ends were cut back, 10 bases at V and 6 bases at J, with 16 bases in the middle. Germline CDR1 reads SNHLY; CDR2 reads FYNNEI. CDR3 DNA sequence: TGTGCCAACAACGGGCAGGGACCGGCCAACGTCCTGACTTTC. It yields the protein CANNGQGPANVLTF.